The 5 T cell receptor beta chains given below trace back to one sample, sequenced in a study of post-analysis software for immune sequencing data. Every TCR beta cDNA library bore unique molecular identifiers. One entry per CDR3 protein, called by TCRdb with MiXCR from the PCR reads. The table shows roughly 730,000 distinct CDR3 sequences, with roughly 29% occurring only once. Study observations and caveats: Higher frequency in patients than in controls was seen for about five TRBV segments, with TRBV5-6, TRBV5-1 and TRBV20-1 among them.

The antigens these receptors bind are not known. Sequencing was performed on blood. The origin of the receptors is a girl aged 10-17 years with multiple sclerosis.

V gene TRBV20-1 combines with J gene TRBJ2-6; 7 bases match TRBD1. This CDR3 contains 16 residues. V lost 0 bases and J lost 3; bases outside the gene matches: 5. CDR1 is DFQATT, CDR2 SNEGSKA, per germline (reference sequence). The DNA for the CDR3 is TGCAGTGCTAGAGAGCTGACAGGGTTTGGGGCCAACGTCCTGACTTTC. Translating it yields CSARELTGFGANVLTF.

This clonotype appeared a few times. This chain links TRBV7-9 with TRBJ2-1; the D is unclear. The CDR3 contains 12 residues. Trimming left V 11 bases short and J 5 bases short, with 13 bases between. Germline V gene lookup returns CDR1 SEHNR and CDR2 FQNEAQ (reference sequence). DNA of the CDR3: TGTGCCGGCCGCCGACGTGACAATGAGCAGTTCTTC. Translated: CAGRRRDNEQFF.

CDR3 protein: CASGTGMGNTIYF. CDR3 bases: TGTGCCAGCGGGACAGGGATGGGAAACACCATATATTTT. This chain links TRBV10-3 with TRBJ1-3; 9 bases agree with TRBD1. Germline CDR1 and CDR2: ENHRY and SYGVKD. The length of the CDR3 is 13 residues. Trimming removed 10 bases from V and 4 bases from J; junction bases left unmatched: 5.

In its sample, this clonotype was seen many times. The rearrangement links TRBV20-1 to TRBJ2-1, with 10 bases identical to TRBD2. The germline V gene encodes CDR1 DFQATT and CDR2 SNEGSKA (reference sequence). The CDR3 is 16 residues long. Losses at the gene ends were 2 bases for V and 0 bases for J; bases not matched to a gene: 4. The CDR3 region is CSARSSGRSSYNEQFF. CDR3 DNA: TGCAGTGCTAGAAGTAGCGGGAGGAGCTCCTACAATGAGCAGTTCTTC.

This clonotype was found many times. This rearrangement joins TRBV29-1 to TRBJ2-5; D assignment may be TRBD1 or TRBD2 (6 bases each). The V end was cut by 7 bases, the J end by 0 bases, with 18 bases between. Germline V gene data show CDR1 as SQVTM and CDR2 as ANQGSEA. This CDR3 contains 15 residues. This chain's CDR3 is CSAKGGQLYQETQYF. The DNA of the CDR3 is TGCAGCGCCAAAGGGGGGCAGCTGTACCAAGAGACCCAGTACTTC.